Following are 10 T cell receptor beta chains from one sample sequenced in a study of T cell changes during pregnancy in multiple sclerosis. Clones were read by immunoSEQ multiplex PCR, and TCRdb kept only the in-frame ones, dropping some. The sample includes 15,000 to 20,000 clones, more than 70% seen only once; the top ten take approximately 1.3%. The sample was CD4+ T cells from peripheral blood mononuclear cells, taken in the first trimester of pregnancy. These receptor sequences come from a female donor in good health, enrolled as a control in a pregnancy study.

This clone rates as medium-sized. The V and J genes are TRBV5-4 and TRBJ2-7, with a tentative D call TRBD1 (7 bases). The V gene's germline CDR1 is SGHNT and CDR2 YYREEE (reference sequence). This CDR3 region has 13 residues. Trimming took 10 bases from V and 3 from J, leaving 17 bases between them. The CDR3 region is CAYRAGGLYEQYF. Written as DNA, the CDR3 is TGTGCCTACCGAGCAGGGGGGCTCTACGAGCAGTACTTC.

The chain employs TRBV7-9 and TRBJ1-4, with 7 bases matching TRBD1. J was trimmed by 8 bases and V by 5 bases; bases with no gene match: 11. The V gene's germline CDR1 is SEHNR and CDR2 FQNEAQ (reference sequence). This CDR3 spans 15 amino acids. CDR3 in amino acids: CASSTVTGSGEKLFF. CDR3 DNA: TGTGCCAGCAGCACAGTGACAGGGTCCGGGGAAAAACTGTTTTTT.

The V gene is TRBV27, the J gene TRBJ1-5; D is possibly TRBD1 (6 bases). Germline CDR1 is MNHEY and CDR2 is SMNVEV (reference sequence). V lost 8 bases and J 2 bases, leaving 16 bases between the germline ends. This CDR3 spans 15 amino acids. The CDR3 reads CASGSEGGGNQPQHF. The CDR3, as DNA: TGTGCCAGCGGCTCAGAAGGGGGGGGCAATCAGCCCCAGCATTTT.

CDR3 in DNA: TGCGCCAGCAGGGGGCTGACAGACACCAATAATTCACCCCTCCACTTT. It codes for CASRGLTDTNNSPLHF. The chain joins TRBV5-1 to TRBJ1-6, with a possible D match to TRBD1 (5 bases). This CDR3 has 16 amino acids. Trimming left V 5 bases short and J 5 bases short, with 17 bases between. The germline gives CDR1 SGHRS, CDR2 YFSETQ.

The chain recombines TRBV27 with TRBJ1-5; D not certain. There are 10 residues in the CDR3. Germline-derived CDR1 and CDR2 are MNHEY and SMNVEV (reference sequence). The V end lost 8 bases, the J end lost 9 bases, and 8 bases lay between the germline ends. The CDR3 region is CASGPPPQHF. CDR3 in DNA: TGTGCCAGCGGCCCCCCGCCCCAGCATTTT.

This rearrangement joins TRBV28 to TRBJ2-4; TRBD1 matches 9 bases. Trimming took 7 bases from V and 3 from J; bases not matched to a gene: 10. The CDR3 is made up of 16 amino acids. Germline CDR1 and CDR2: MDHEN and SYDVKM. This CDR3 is CASTGPTGGGKNIQYF. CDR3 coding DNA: TGTGCCAGCACCGGGCCGACAGGGGGAGGCAAAAACATTCAGTACTTC.

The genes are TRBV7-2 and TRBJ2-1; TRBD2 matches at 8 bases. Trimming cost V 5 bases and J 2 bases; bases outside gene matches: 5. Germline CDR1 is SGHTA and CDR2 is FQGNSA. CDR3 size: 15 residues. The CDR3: CASSPKRGPYNEQFF. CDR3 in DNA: TGTGCCAGCAGCCCGAAGCGGGGGCCCTACAATGAGCAGTTCTTC.

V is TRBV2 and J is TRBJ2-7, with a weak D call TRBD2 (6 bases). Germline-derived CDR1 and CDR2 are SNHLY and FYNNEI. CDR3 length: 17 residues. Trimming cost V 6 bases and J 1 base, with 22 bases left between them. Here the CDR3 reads CASRRGMVAVDSYEQYF. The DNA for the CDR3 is TGTGCCAGCAGAAGAGGTATGGTAGCGGTCGATTCCTACGAGCAGTACTTC.

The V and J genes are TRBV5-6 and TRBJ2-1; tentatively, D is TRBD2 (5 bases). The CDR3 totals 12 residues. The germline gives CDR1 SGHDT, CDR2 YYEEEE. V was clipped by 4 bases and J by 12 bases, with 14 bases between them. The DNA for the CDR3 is TGTGCCAGCAGCCTCGACCGGGGTATGCAGTTCTTC. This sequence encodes CASSLDRGMQFF.

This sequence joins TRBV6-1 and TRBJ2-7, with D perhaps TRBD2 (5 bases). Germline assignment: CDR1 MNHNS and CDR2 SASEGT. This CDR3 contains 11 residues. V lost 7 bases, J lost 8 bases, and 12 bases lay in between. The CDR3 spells CASILGSQQYF. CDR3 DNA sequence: TGTGCCAGCATTCTAGGGAGTCAGCAGTACTTC.